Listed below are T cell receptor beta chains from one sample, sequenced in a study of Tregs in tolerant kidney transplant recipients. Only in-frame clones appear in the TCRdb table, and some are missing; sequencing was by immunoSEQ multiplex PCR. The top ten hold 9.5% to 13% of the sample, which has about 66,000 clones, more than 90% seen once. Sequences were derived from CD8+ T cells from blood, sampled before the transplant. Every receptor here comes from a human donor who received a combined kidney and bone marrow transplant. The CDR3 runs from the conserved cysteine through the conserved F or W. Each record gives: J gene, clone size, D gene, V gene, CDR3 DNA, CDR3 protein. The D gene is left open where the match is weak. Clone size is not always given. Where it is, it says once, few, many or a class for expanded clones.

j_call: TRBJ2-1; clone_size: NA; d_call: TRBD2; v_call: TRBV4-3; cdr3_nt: TGCGCCAGCAGCCAAGAGGTAGCTAGCGGGGAGCAGTTCTTC; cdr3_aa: CASSQEVASGEQFF
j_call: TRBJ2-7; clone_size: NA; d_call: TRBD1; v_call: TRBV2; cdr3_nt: TGTGCCAGCAGGGAAAACTGGGACAGAAACTACGAGCAGTACTTC; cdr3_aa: CASRENWDRNYEQYF
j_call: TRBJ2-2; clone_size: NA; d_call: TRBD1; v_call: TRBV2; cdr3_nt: TGTGCCAGCATGCGGACAGGGAACACCGGGGAGCTGTTTTTT; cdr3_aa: CASMRTGNTGELFF
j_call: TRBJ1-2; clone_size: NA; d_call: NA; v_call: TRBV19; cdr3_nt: TGTGCCAGTAGCCCCGGACAGTTCTATGGCTACACCTTC; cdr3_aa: CASSPGQFYGYTF
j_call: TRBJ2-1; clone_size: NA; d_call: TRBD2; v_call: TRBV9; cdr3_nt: TGTGCCAGCAGCGTAGTTGGGTCGGGAGGCAATGAGCAGTTCTTC; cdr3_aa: CASSVVGSGGNEQFF
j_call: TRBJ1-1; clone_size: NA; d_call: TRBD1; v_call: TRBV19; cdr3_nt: TGTGCCAGTAAACAGGGGTTTACTGAAGCTTTCTTT; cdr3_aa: CASKQGFTEAFF
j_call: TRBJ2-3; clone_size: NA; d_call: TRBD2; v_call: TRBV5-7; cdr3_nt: TGTGCCAGCAGCTCTAAAAACCGGGACTACGGAGATACGCAGTATTTT; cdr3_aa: CASSSKNRDYGDTQYF
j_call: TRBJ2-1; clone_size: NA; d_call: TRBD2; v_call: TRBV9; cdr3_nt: TGTGCCAGCGGGGGGGAGGGGGAGCAGTTCTTC; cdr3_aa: CASGGEGEQFF
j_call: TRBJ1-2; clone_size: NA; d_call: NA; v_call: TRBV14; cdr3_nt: TGTGCCAGCAGCCAAGTACAGGTCGAAGGTGAAGGCTACACCTTC; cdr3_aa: CASSQVQVEGEGYTF
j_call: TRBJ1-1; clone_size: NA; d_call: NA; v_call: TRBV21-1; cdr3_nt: TGTGCCAGCAGCGCGACAGGGGGCACTGAAGCTTTCTTT; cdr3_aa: CASSATGGTEAFF
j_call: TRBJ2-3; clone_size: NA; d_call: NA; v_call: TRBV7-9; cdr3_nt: TGTGCCAGCAGCTTAGTTCTCGGGGCAGATACGCAGTATTTT; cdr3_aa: CASSLVLGADTQYF
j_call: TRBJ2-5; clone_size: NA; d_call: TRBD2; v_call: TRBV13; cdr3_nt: TGTGCCAGCAGCGTTTCTAGCGGGAGGGCGGAGGAAGAGACCCAGTACTTC; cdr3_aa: CASSVSSGRAEEETQYF
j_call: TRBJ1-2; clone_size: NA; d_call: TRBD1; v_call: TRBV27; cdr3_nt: TGTGCCAGCAGTTATCAAACAGGGGGCGGTGGCTACACCTTC; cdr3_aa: CASSYQTGGGGYTF
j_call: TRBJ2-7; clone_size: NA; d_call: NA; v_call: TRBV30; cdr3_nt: TGTGCCTGGGCCTACGGAGGTTCCTACGAGCAGTACTTC; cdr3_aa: CAWAYGGSYEQYF
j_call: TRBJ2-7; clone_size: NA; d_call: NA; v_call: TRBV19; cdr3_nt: TGTGCCAGTAGTATACAGACACGCTACGAGCAGTACTTC; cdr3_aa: CASSIQTRYEQYF
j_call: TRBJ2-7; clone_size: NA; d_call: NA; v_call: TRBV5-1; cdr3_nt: TGCGCCAGCAGCTTGGATCTCTCCTACTACGAGCAGTACTTC; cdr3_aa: CASSLDLSYYEQYF
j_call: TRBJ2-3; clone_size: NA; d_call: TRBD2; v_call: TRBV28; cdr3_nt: TGTGCCAGCAGTTTAGGACTAGCGGGGACGCAGTATTTT; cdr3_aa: CASSLGLAGTQYF
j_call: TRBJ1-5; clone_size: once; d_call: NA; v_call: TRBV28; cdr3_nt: TGTGCCAGCAGGACAGGCAATCAGCCCCAGCATTTT; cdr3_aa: CASRTGNQPQHF
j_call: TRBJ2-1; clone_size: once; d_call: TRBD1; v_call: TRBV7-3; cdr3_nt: TGTGCCAGCAGCCTGGGACAGGGGGACAACAATGAGCAGTTCTTC; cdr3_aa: CASSLGQGDNNEQFF
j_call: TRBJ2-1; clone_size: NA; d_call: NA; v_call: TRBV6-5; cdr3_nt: TGTGCCAGCAGTTACTACCGGACACGCAATGAGCAGTTCTTC; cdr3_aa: CASSYYRTRNEQFF